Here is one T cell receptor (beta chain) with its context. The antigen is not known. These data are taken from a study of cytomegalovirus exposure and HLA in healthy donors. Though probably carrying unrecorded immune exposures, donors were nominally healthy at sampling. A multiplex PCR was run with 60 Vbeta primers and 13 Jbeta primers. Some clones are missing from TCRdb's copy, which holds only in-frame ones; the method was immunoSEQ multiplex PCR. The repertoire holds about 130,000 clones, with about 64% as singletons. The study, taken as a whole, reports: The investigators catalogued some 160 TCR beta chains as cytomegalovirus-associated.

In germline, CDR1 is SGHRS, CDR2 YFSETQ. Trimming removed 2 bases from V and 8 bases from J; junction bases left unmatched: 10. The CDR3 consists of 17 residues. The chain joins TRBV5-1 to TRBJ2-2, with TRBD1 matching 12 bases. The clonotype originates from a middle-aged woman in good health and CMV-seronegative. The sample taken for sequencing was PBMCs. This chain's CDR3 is CASSLSPGQGANGELFF. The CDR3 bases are TGCGCCAGCAGCTTAAGCCCGGGACAGGGGGCAAATGGGGAGCTGTTTTTT.